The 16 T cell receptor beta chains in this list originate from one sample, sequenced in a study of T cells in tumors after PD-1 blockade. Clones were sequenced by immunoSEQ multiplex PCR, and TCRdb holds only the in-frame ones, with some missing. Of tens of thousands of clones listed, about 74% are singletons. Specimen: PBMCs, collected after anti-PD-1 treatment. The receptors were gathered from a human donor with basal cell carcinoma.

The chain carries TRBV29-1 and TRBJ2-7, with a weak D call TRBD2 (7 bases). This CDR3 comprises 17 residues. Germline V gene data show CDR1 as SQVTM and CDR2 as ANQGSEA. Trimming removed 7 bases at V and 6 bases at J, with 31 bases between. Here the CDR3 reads CSDGGAEMGEGGSEQYF. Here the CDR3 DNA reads TGCAGCGATGGGGGGGCCGAAATGGGTGAAGGCGGCTCCGAGCAGTACTTC.

The CDR3 is CASRPGTGDIQYF. In DNA form, the CDR3 reads TGTGCCAGCAGACCCGGGACAGGGGACATTCAGTACTTC. V usage is TRBV5-6 and J usage is TRBJ2-4, with 10 bases aligning to TRBD1. CDR1 and CDR2 from the germline V gene are SGHDT and YYEEEE. Trimming cost V 5 bases and J 8 bases; bases outside gene matches: 4. This CDR3 spans 13 amino acids.

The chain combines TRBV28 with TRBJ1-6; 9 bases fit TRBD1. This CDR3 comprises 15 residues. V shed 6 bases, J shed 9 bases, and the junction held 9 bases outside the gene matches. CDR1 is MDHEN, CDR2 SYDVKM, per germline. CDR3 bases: TGTGCCAGCAGAGGGAGGGACAGGGCCTCTTCACCCCTCCACTTT. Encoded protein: CASRGRDRASSPLHF.

CDR3 nucleotides: TGTGCCAGCACCCTGCGGCAGGGCGGCAATCAGCCCCAGCATTTT. This translates into CASTLRQGGNQPQHF. V gene TRBV28 combines with J gene TRBJ1-5, with D perhaps TRBD1 (5 bases). Germline V gene lookup returns CDR1 MDHEN and CDR2 SYDVKM. The CDR3 spans 15 residues. V shed 7 bases and J shed 2 bases, with 15 bases lying between them.

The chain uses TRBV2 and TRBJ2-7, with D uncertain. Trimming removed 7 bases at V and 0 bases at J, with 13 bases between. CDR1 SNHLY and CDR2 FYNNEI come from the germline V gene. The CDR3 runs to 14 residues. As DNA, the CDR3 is TGTGCCAGCAAAATGGGTACGAGCTCCTACGAGCAGTACTTC. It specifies CASKMGTSSYEQYF.

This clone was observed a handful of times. The CDR3 nucleotides are TGCGCCAGCAGCCAGACAGGGGAGTATGGCTACACCTTC. It yields the protein CASSQTGEYGYTF. The chain uses TRBV5-1 and TRBJ1-2, with 8 bases fitting TRBD1. From germline, CDR1 is SGHRS and CDR2 YFSETQ. The CDR3 runs 13 residues. V shed 4 bases and J 5 bases; nucleotides not matched to a gene: 4.

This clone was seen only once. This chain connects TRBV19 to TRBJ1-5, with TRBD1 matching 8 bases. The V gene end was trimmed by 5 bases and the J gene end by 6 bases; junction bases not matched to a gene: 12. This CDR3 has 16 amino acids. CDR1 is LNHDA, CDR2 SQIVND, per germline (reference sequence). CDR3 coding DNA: TGTGCCAGTAGTCATTCCAGGACAGGGCGCGCTCAGCCCCAGCATTTT. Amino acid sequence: CASSHSRTGRAQPQHF.

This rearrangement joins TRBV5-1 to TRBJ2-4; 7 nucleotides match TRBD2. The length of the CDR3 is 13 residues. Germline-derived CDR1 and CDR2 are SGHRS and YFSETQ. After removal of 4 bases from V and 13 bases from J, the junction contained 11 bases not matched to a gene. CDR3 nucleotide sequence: TGCGCCAGCAGCCCGGGGGGAGTGGGAAGACAGTACTTC. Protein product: CASSPGGVGRQYF.

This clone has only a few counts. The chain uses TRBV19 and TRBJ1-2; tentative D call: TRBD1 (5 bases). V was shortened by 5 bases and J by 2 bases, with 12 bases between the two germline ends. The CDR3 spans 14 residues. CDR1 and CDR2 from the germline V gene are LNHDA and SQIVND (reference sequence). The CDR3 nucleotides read TGTGCCAGTAGTCACCAGGGAGTCAACTATGGCTACACCTTC. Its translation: CASSHQGVNYGYTF.

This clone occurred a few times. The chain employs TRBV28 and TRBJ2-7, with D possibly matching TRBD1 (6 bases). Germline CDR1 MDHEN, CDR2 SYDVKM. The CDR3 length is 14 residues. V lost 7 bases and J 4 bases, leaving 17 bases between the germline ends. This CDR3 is CASIPQGLGYEQYF. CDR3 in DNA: TGTGCCAGCATTCCACAGGGTCTTGGTTACGAGCAGTACTTC.

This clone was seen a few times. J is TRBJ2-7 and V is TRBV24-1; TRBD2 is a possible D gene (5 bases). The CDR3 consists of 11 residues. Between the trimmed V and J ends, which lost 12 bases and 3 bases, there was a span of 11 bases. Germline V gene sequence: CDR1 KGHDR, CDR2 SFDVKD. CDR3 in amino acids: CAPGIFYEQYF. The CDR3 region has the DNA TGTGCCCCCGGGATATTCTACGAGCAGTACTTC.

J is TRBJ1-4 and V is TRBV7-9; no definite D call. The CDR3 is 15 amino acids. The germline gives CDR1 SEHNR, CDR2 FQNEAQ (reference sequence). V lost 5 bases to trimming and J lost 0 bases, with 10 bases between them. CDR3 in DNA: TGTGCCAGCAGCCCCGGGGATACAACTAATGAAAAACTGTTTTTT. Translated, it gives CASSPGDTTNEKLFF.

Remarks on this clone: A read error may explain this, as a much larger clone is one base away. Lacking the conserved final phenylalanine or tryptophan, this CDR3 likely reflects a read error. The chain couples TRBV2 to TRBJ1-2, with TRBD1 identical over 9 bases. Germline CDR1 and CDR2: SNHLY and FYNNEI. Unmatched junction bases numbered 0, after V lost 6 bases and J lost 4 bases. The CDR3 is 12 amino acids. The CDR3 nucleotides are TGTGCCAGCAGGACAGGGGGCTATGGCTACACCCTC. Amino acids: CASRTGGYGYTL.

CDR3 region: CASSLGQGSNQPQHF. The CDR3 DNA is TGTGCCAGCTCCCTGGGACAGGGTAGCAATCAGCCCCAGCATTTT. This chain connects TRBV18 to TRBJ1-5; 9 bases are shared with TRBD1. V lost 6 bases to trimming and J lost 0 bases; unmatched junction nucleotides: 3. Germline CDR1 is KGHSH and CDR2 is LQKENI. The CDR3 is 15 residues long. The full variable domain, with the rest looked up from reference TRBV18 and TRBJ1-5, is NAGVMQNPRHLVRRRGQEARLRCSPMKGHSHVYWYRQLPEEGLKFMVYLQKENIIDESGMPKERFSAEFPKEGPSILRIQQVVRGDSAAYFCASSLGQGSNQPQHFGDGTRLSIL.

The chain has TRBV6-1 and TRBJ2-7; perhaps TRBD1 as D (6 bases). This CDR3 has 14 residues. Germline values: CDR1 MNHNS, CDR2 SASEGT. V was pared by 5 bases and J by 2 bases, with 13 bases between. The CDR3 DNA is TGTGCCAGCAGTCCACCGGGACAACCCTACGAGCAGTACTTC. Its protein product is CASSPPGQPYEQYF.

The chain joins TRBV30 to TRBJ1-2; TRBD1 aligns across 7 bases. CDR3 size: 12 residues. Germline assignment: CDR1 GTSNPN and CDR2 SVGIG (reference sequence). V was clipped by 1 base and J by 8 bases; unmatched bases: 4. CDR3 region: CAWSEGARGYTF. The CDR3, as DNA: TGTGCCTGGAGTGAGGGGGCGCGGGGCTACACCTTC.